These 18 T cell receptor beta chains were sequenced from one sample in a study of T cell clonality in common variable immunodeficiency. Data came from immunoSEQ multiplex PCR; TCRdb stores just in-frame clones and leaves some out. The sample is made up of tens of thousands of clones, none counted only once. Sequenced material: peripheral blood mononuclear cells. These TCRs come from a person aged 18-70 years in good health.

The table lists this clone with many counts. The read falls 3 residues short of the CDR3 end, and the missing part is taken from the germline J gene. V is TRBV28 and J is TRBJ2-1, with 8 nucleotides matching TRBD2. The CDR3 is 12 amino acids. The germline gives CDR1 MDHEN, CDR2 SYDVKM. Trimming cost V 8 bases and J 7 bases; bases outside gene matches: 4. The sequenced part of the CDR3 DNA is TGTGCCAGCGTAGCGGGGCTAAATGAG. Its protein product is CASVAGLNE. The CDR3 in full is CASVAGLNEQFF. Supplemented by reference TRBV28 and TRBJ2-1, the full variable domain reads DVKVTQSSRYLVKRTGEKVFLECVQDMDHENMFWYRQDPGLGLRLIYFSYDVKMKEKGDIPEGYSVSREKKERFSLILESASTNQTSMYLCASVAGLNEQFFGPGTRLTVL.

This clone has a count of ten or more. The read terminates 3 residues before the CDR3 end, so the remaining end is supplied by the germline J gene. This chain connects TRBV15 to TRBJ2-3, with TRBD2 matching over 8 bases. V lost 0 bases and J lost 6; bases outside the gene matches: 5. This CDR3 contains 15 residues. Germline V gene sequence: CDR1 LNHNV, CDR2 YYDKDF (reference sequence). The DNA read from the CDR3 is TGTGCCACCAGCAGAGATCCAGCGGGAGCTGATACG. Translated, it gives CATSRDPAGADT. The CDR3 reads in full as CATSRDPAGADTQYF.

Remarks on this clone: With the read ending 3 residues before the CDR3 end, the germline J gene is used to fill in that end. The chain has TRBV19 and TRBJ1-4; 10 positions agree with TRBD1. The V gene end was trimmed by 5 bases and the J gene end by 8 bases; junction bases not matched to a gene: 5. CDR1 is LNHDA, CDR2 SQIVND, per germline (reference sequence). There are 14 residues in the CDR3. The CDR3 bases that were read are TGTGCCAGTAGTCCAGACAGGGGGCTCGAAAAA. It is translated as CASSPDRGLEK. Given in full, the CDR3 is CASSPDRGLEKLFF. Full variable domain (outside the CDR3, taken from reference TRBV19 and TRBJ1-4): DGGITQSPKYLFRKEGQNVTLSCEQNLNHDAMYWYRQDPGQGLRLIYYSQIVNDFQKGDIAEGYSVSREKKESFPLTVTSAQKNPTAFYLCASSPDRGLEKLFFGSGTQLSVL.

In this sample, this clone turned up many times. The junction does not match germline at one end; this may be a read error. The CDR3 goes on 3 residues after the read ends, and that part is filled in from the germline J gene. This chain uses TRBV7-9 with TRBJ1-4; TRBD1 aligns across 9 bases. Germline CDR1 and CDR2: SEHNR and FQNEAQ (reference sequence). There are 15 residues in the CDR3. The CDR3 DNA, read in part, is TGTGCCAGCCGCTTACAGGGGGCGGCTAATGAAAAA. Amino acid sequence: CASRLQGAANEK. The whole CDR3 sequence is CASRLQGAANEKLFF.

This clone was seen ten or more times. With the read ending 3 residues before the CDR3 end, the germline J gene is used to fill in that end. The chain links TRBV6-2 or TRBV6-3 to TRBJ2-6; possibly TRBD1 for D (6 bases). The CDR3 extends over 14 amino acids. Germline V gene data show CDR1 as MNHEY and CDR2 as SVGEGT. With 5 bases removed from V and 2 bases from J, the gap between germline ends came to 7 bases. The CDR3 reads CASSTGTGANVLTF. The CDR3 DNA, read in part, is TGTGCCAGCAGTACAGGGACTGGGGCCAACGTC.

This clone was observed at least ten times. The missing CDR3 end, 3 residues past where the read stops, is filled in from the germline J gene. This chain uses TRBV7-9 with TRBJ2-2; TRBD2 might be the D (7 bases). Trimming removed 6 bases at V and 0 bases at J, with 11 bases between. This CDR3 spans 15 amino acids. Per the germline V gene, CDR1 is SEHNR and CDR2 is FQNEAQ (reference sequence). This CDR3 is CASSRGASNTGELFF. Partial CDR3 DNA: TGTGCCAGCAGTCGGGGGGCGTCGAACACCGGGGAG.

This clone was counted ten times or more. The CDR3 end is not reached by the read, which stops 3 residues before it; the germline J gene fills it in. The chain has TRBV11-2 and TRBJ2-3; 7 bases align to TRBD2. The CDR3 loop spans 15 amino acids. Germline lookup yields CDR1 SGHAT and CDR2 FQNNGV. The trim removed 5 bases at V and 0 bases at J, leaving 5 bases unmatched. The covered CDR3 bases are TGTGCCAGCAGCCCCAGCGGGGTAAGCACAGATACG. It encodes CASSPSGVSTDT. The CDR3 in full is CASSPSGVSTDTQYF.

This clone was seen ten or more times. From the germline J gene comes the end of the CDR3, since the read stops 3 residues before it. The chain employs TRBV28 and TRBJ2-2, with D unclear. Trimming pared 5 bases from V and 0 bases from J, leaving 7 bases between. Germline V gives CDR1 MDHEN, CDR2 SYDVKM. The CDR3 is made up of 14 amino acids. The CDR3 bases that were read are TGTGCCAGCAGTAAGGGTTCGAACACCGGGGAG. Translation gives CASSKGSNTGE. The whole CDR3 protein is CASSKGSNTGELFF.

On this clone: The observed sequence ends 3 residues before the CDR3 terminus, with the missing tail filled in from the germline J gene. The gene calls are TRBV7-2 and TRBJ2-3, with D uncertain. The CDR3 covers 12 residues. CDR1 is SGHTA, CDR2 FQGNSA, per germline. V gave up 5 bases and J gave up 3 bases, with 6 bases separating them. CDR3 loop: CASSPSTDTQYF. CDR3 bases read: TGTGCCAGCAGCCCCTCGACAGATACG.

CDR3: CASSQGINTEAFF. The DNA read from the CDR3 is TGTGCCAGCAGTCAGGGTATAAACACTGAA. The chain has TRBV11-3 and TRBJ1-1; the D gene is possibly TRBD1 (5 bases). The read comes to an end 3 residues before the CDR3 does, leaving the germline J gene to fill in the end. V was clipped by 6 bases and J by 2 bases, with 10 bases between them. Germline loops: CDR1 SGHNT, CDR2 YENEEA. This CDR3 contains 13 residues.

In its sample, this clone was seen many times. CDR3 bases read: TGTGCCAGTAAGCGACAGGGCCTTCATCAGCCC. Its translation is CASKRQGLHQP. The full CDR3 sequence reads CASKRQGLHQPQHF. This chain uses TRBV19 with TRBJ1-5, with 7 bases that match TRBD1. Coverage ceases 3 residues before the CDR3 finishes, and the germline J gene fills in the end. The CDR3 contains 14 residues. J lost 5 bases, V lost 7 bases, and 8 bases had no gene match. Germline CDR1 reads LNHDA; CDR2 reads SQIVND (reference sequence).

There are many counts of this clone. The CDR3 here is CSARGTDYSNQPQHF. CDR3 bases read: TGCAGTGCTAGGGGGACAGACTATAGCAATCAGCCC. The chain carries TRBV20-1 and TRBJ1-5; 7 bases map to TRBD1. The read finishes 3 residues shy of the CDR3 end, and the germline J gene is used to complete it. Germline assignment: CDR1 DFQATT and CDR2 SNEGSKA (reference sequence). The CDR3 covers 15 residues. With 3 bases clipped from V and 0 bases from J, the junction kept 5 bases outside the gene matches.

This clone was recorded at least ten times. The missing CDR3 end, 3 residues past where the read stops, is filled in from the germline J gene. The genes are TRBV18 and TRBJ2-3; D unclear. The CDR3 runs to 15 residues. Germline CDR1 and CDR2: KGHSH and LQKENI. V was pared by 2 bases and J by 1 base, with 10 bases between. The CDR3 sequence: CASSPNLSGTDTQYF. The DNA read from the CDR3 is TGTGCCAGCTCACCAAATCTAAGCGGCACAGATACG.

At least ten counts were recorded for this clone. The sequenced fragment ends 3 residues before the CDR3 boundary, so the rest is inferred from the germline J gene. The chain links TRBV10-2 to TRBJ2-7, with 9 bases matching TRBD1. The V and J ends lost 6 bases and 3 bases, in that order; junction bases with no gene match: 9. CDR3 length: 15 amino acids. Per the germline V gene, CDR1 is WSHSY and CDR2 is SAAADI. Here the CDR3 reads CASSVPGTGIYEQYF. The part of the CDR3 DNA that was read is TGCGCCAGCAGCGTACCCGGGACAGGGATCTACGAG.

There are many counts of this clone. The observed sequence ends 3 residues before the CDR3 terminus, with the missing tail filled in from the germline J gene. The chain has TRBV28 and TRBJ1-3; no definite D call. V was pared by 10 bases and J by 6 bases, with 13 bases between. Per the germline V gene, CDR1 is MDHEN and CDR2 is SYDVKM. The CDR3 covers 12 residues. This CDR3 reads CATADTANTIYF. Partial CDR3 DNA: TGTGCCACTGCCGACACGGCAAACACC.

This clone was counted ten times or more. The read ends 3 residues shy of where the CDR3 ends; the end is completed using the germline J gene. The chain joins TRBV10-3 to TRBJ2-2, with 9 bases aligning to TRBD2. J was trimmed by 4 bases and V by 5 bases; bases with no gene match: 5. The CDR3 spans 15 residues. Germline V lookup: CDR1 ENHRY, CDR2 SYGVKD. The sequenced CDR3 bases are TGTGCCATCAGTATAGCGGGAGCTGCCACCGGGGAG. Amino acid sequence: CAISIAGAATGE. The entire CDR3 is CAISIAGAATGELFF.

This clone has a count of ten or more. The CDR3 end lies 3 residues beyond the end of the read and is filled in from the germline J gene. The chain is built from TRBV18 and TRBJ2-3; TRBD1 matches 8 bases. Trimming cost V 1 base and J 5 bases; bases outside gene matches: 5. CDR1 KGHSH and CDR2 LQKENI come from the germline V gene. The length of the CDR3 is 15 residues. CDR3 in amino acids: CASSPRPGGLDTQYF. CDR3 bases read: TGTGCCAGCTCACCACGGCCAGGGGGCTTAGATACG.

This clone was counted many times. The read comes to an end 3 residues before the CDR3 does, leaving the germline J gene to fill in the end. The V gene is TRBV19, the J gene TRBJ2-3; TRBD1 agrees at 11 bases. This CDR3 contains 15 residues. Germline trimming cut 9 bases from V and 2 bases from J; bases unmatched to any gene: 7. Germline V lookup: CDR1 LNHDA, CDR2 SQIVND (reference sequence). The CDR3 region is CARPPGQGATDTQYF. CDR3 bases read: TGTGCCAGACCACCCGGACAGGGGGCCACAGATACG.